Below are 11 T cell receptor beta chains sequenced from a single sample in a study of technical replicates of blood from several donors. Here immunoSEQ multiplex PCR was the method, and the copy in TCRdb shows in-frame clones only, minus some. This sample has tens of thousands of clones, with roughly 92% found just once. Sequenced material: T cells isolated from PBMCs. These receptor sequences come from a human donor in good health.

The chain has TRBV4-1 and TRBJ2-5, with D possibly TRBD2 on 6 matching bases. Between the trimmed V and J ends, which lost 1 base and 2 bases, there was a span of 11 bases. The germline gives CDR1 MGHRA, CDR2 YSYEKL. This CDR3 contains 15 residues. The CDR3 spells CASSQGEREQETQYF. The CDR3 nucleotides are TGCGCCAGCAGCCAAGGTGAACGGGAGCAAGAGACCCAGTACTTC.

The rearrangement joins TRBV2 to TRBJ1-3, with TRBD1 matching 7 bases. The CDR3 contains 15 residues. Germline V gene data show CDR1 as SNHLY and CDR2 as FYNNEI. Trimming removed 6 bases from V and 1 base from J; junction bases left unmatched: 6. Here the CDR3 reads CASSRDSGSGNTIYF. The CDR3 DNA is TGTGCCAGCAGCCGGGACAGCGGATCTGGAAACACCATATATTTT.

This chain connects TRBV19 to TRBJ1-1, with TRBD1 identical over 8 bases. The CDR3 is 12 amino acids. Germline CDR1 is LNHDA and CDR2 is SQIVND (reference sequence). With V trimmed by 8 bases and J by 1 base, 0 bases remained unmatched. This chain's CDR3 is CASDRGNTEAFF. CDR3 DNA sequence: TGTGCCAGTGACAGGGGGAACACTGAAGCTTTCTTT.

This chain joins TRBV7-8 and TRBJ2-7; 11 bases line up with TRBD2. CDR1 is SGHVS, CDR2 FQNEAQ, per germline. This CDR3 region has 17 residues. V lost 1 base, J lost 2 bases, and 7 bases stayed unmatched. The DNA for the CDR3 is TGTGCCAGCAGCTTAGGACTAGCGGGGAGCTATCCCTACGAGCAGTACTTC. This encodes CASSLGLAGSYPYEQYF.

The chain combines TRBV27 with TRBJ2-7; no definite D call. With 3 bases removed from V and 0 bases from J, the gap between germline ends came to 18 bases. This CDR3 comprises 17 residues. The germline V gene has CDR1 MNHEY and CDR2 SMNVEV (reference sequence). The CDR3 nucleotides read TGTGCCAGCAGTTTTACAGTTCCCACCGCCTTCTCCTACGAGCAGTACTTC. It encodes CASSFTVPTAFSYEQYF.

CDR3 sequence: CASSRTNRVAEAFF. In DNA form, the CDR3 reads TGTGCCAGCAGCCGAACCAACAGGGTAGCTGAAGCTTTCTTT. This chain joins TRBV6-5 and TRBJ1-1, with a weak D call TRBD1 (6 bases). The germline V gene encodes CDR1 MNHEY and CDR2 SVGAGI. This CDR3 comprises 14 residues. V lost 6 bases and J lost 6, with 17 bases in between.

This chain links TRBV27 with TRBJ1-1, with no clear D. The CDR3 loop spans 17 amino acids. Germline assignment: CDR1 MNHEY and CDR2 SMNVEV (reference sequence). Trimming removed 2 bases from V and 2 bases from J, with 18 bases in between. In DNA form, the CDR3 reads TGTGCCAGCAGTTTACGATCTGGGAGGGTAATTAACACTGAAGCTTTCTTT. Translating it yields CASSLRSGRVINTEAFF.

The chain has TRBV11-2 and TRBJ2-4, with TRBD1 matching over 7 bases. This CDR3 is 18 amino acids long. Germline V gene data show CDR1 as SGHAT and CDR2 as FQNNGV. Trimming removed 2 bases from V and 0 bases from J; junction bases left unmatched: 10. The CDR3 DNA is TGTGCCAGCAGCTTATACAGGGGCCTGGACTTAGCCAAAAACATTCAGTACTTC. Protein: CASSLYRGLDLAKNIQYF.

The V gene is TRBV27, the J gene TRBJ2-3; 8 bases match TRBD1. The ends lost 2 bases at V and 1 base at J; junction bases unmatched: 5. CDR1 is MNHEY and CDR2 is SMNVEV in the germline V gene (reference sequence). The CDR3 is made up of 16 amino acids. CDR3 residues: CASSLIGQGRTDTQYF. Here the CDR3 DNA reads TGTGCCAGCAGTTTAATAGGACAGGGCCGCACAGATACGCAGTATTTT.

The chain employs TRBV27 and TRBJ1-5; D perhaps matches TRBD1 (5 bases). V lost 3 bases, J lost 2 bases, and 8 bases lay in between. The length of the CDR3 is 14 residues. Germline values: CDR1 MNHEY, CDR2 SMNVEV (reference sequence). In nucleotides, the CDR3 is TGTGCCAGCAGTTTTAGCAGGGGCAATCAGCCCCAGCATTTT. This encodes CASSFSRGNQPQHF.

CDR3 nucleotide sequence: TGTGCCAGCTCACCCCCAGGGAGGGGGGACCTGGGCGAGCAGTACTTC. Translating it yields CASSPPGRGDLGEQYF. The chain couples TRBV18 to TRBJ2-7; D is perhaps TRBD2 (7 bases). The CDR3 sequence is 16 residues long. The V end was cut by 3 bases, the J end by 6 bases, with 21 bases between. From germline, CDR1 is KGHSH and CDR2 LQKENI.